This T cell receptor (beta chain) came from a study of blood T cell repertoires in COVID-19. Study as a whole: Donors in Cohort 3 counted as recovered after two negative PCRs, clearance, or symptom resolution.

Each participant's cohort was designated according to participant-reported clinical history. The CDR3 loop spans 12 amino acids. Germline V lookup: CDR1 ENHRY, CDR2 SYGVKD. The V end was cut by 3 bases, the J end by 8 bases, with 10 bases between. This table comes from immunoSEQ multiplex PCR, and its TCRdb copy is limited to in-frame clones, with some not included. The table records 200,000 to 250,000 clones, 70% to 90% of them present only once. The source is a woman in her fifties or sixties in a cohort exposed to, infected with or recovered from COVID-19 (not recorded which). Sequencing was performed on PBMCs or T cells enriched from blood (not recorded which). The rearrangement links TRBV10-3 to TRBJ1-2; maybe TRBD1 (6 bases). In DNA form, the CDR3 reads TGTGCCATCAGTGACCAGGGGCCGGGCTACACCTTC. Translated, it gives CAISDQGPGYTF.